The 27 T cell receptor beta chains below come from one sample, sequenced in a study of shared clonotypes between healthy human individuals. The data were produced by immunoSEQ multiplex PCR, yet TCRdb's version contains in-frame clones alone and is incomplete. This sample has some 530,000 clones, with around 85% found just once. What was sequenced was PBMCs. The source is a woman aged 40 to 50 in good health. Some clones in this sample may be carry-over from other donors' samples.

The chain is built from TRBV29-1 and TRBJ1-1; D is unclear. This CDR3 comprises 14 residues. The germline CDR1 and CDR2 sequences are SQVTM and ANQGSEA. The ends were cut back, 4 bases at V and 0 bases at J, with 12 bases in the middle. The CDR3 nucleotides read TGCAGCGTTGTTCGAGGAAACATGAACACTGAAGCTTTCTTT. Protein product: CSVVRGNMNTEAFF.

A word on this clone: Within the sample, other DNA sequences also encode this same CDR3. The genes are TRBV18 and TRBJ2-7; TRBD1 aligns across 9 bases. V shed 4 bases and J 4 bases; nucleotides not matched to a gene: 5. Germline V CDR1 and CDR2: KGHSH, LQKENI. The CDR3 is 14 residues long. The CDR3, as DNA: TGTGCCAGCTCACGGACAGGGGACTTATACGAGCAGTACTTC. Translated, it gives CASSRTGDLYEQYF.

Comments on this clone: This likely stems from a read error, as it lies one base from a far larger clone. The same CDR3 also results from other DNA sequences found in this sample. This chain joins TRBV5-6 and TRBJ1-2; weak D call: TRBD1 (5 bases). The CDR3 is 15 amino acids. Per the germline V gene, CDR1 is SGHDT and CDR2 is YYEEEE. The CDR3: CATRRQSRANYGYTF. The DNA for the CDR3 is TGTGCCACCCGAAGACAGTCGCGGGCTAACTATGGCTACACATTC.

This chain joins TRBV28 and TRBJ1-1; D is perhaps TRBD1 (6 bases). Germline V gene lookup returns CDR1 MDHEN and CDR2 SYDVKM. V lost 4 bases and J lost 4, with 13 bases in between. The CDR3 totals 14 residues. The CDR3 is CASSSPGGVTEAFF. CDR3 DNA sequence: TGTGCCAGCAGTTCACCCGGGGGCGTCACTGAAGCTTTCTTT.

Remarks on this clone: A single base is all that separates this from a far larger clone, so a read error is likely. This rearrangement joins TRBV15 to TRBJ2-7; possibly TRBD1 for D (6 bases). CDR1 LNHNV and CDR2 YYDKDF come from the germline V gene (reference sequence). Trimming left V 0 bases short and J 7 bases short, with 19 bases between. The CDR3 length is 16 residues. In DNA form, the CDR3 reads TGTGCCACCAGCAGAGATGATCAACTGTGGGACACGGAGCAGTACTTC. Its translation is CATSRDDQLWDTEQYF.

The V and J genes are TRBV6-6 and TRBJ2-7; tentatively, D is TRBD1 (6 bases). Germline loops: CDR1 MNHNY, CDR2 SVGAGI (reference sequence). V was clipped by 0 bases and J by 3 bases, with 9 bases between them. The CDR3 covers 14 residues. DNA for the CDR3: TGTGCCAGCAGTTACTCCCGGGACATCTACGAGCAGTACTTC. Protein product: CASSYSRDIYEQYF.

The chain joins TRBV18 to TRBJ2-7, with 7 nucleotides matching TRBD1. This CDR3 spans 13 amino acids. After removal of 6 bases from V and 5 bases from J, the junction contained 7 bases not matched to a gene. From germline, CDR1 is KGHSH and CDR2 LQKENI. CDR3 nucleotide sequence: TGTGCCAGCTCCTTAGAGGGGGCGGACGAGCAGTACTTC. Its translation: CASSLEGADEQYF.

The chain employs TRBV7-8 and TRBJ2-7, with 7 positions matching TRBD1. This CDR3 spans 14 amino acids. Germline-derived CDR1 and CDR2 are SGHVS and FQNEAQ. V lost 7 bases and J lost 3; bases outside the gene matches: 9. The CDR3 sequence is CASTTDRLSYEQYF. CDR3 sequence (DNA): TGTGCCAGCACCACGGACAGGTTGAGCTACGAGCAGTACTTC.

Here the CDR3 DNA reads TGTGCCTGGAGAATCGGTTTCACTAGCGGGAGTTTATACGAGCAGTACTTC. Its protein product is CAWRIGFTSGSLYEQYF. The rearrangement joins TRBV30 to TRBJ2-7, with 11 positions matching TRBD2. The CDR3 is 17 residues long. Per the germline V gene, CDR1 is GTSNPN and CDR2 is SVGIG (reference sequence). Trimming took 3 bases from V and 4 from J; bases not matched to a gene: 14.

This sequence joins TRBV25-1 and TRBJ2-2; 8 nucleotides agree with TRBD1. Trimming took 5 bases from V and 5 from J; bases not matched to a gene: 7. The germline gives CDR1 MGHDK, CDR2 SYGVNS. This CDR3 spans 15 amino acids. Here the CDR3 reads CASSPHGQGTGELFF. The CDR3 DNA follows: TGTGCCAGCAGTCCCCATGGACAGGGTACCGGGGAGCTGTTTTTT. Filled out from reference TRBV25-1 and TRBJ2-2, the complete variable domain reads EADIYQTPRYLVIGTGKKITLECSQTMGHDKMYWYQQDPGMELHLIHYSYGVNSTEKGDLSSESTVSRIRTEHFPLTLESARPSHTSQYLCASSPHGQGTGELFFGEGSRLTVL.

The CDR3 is CASSRDRANTGELFF. CDR3 DNA: TGCGCCAGCAGCCGGGACAGGGCGAACACCGGGGAGCTGTTTTTT. This rearrangement joins TRBV5-1 to TRBJ2-2; 9 bases match TRBD1. V lost 4 bases and J lost 0; bases outside the gene matches: 1. The CDR3 contains 15 residues. Germline-derived CDR1 and CDR2 are SGHRS and YFSETQ.

V gene TRBV30 combines with J gene TRBJ1-1; D unclear. The CDR3 is 14 residues long. V shed 6 bases and J shed 0 bases, with 14 bases lying between them. Germline V lookup: CDR1 GTSNPN, CDR2 SVGIG (reference sequence). The CDR3 region has the DNA TGTGCCTGTTCCCCCAGGATTATGAACACTGAAGCTTTCTTT. Protein sequence: CACSPRIMNTEAFF.

The chain links TRBV11-3 to TRBJ2-2; D is perhaps TRBD1 (6 bases). Trimming removed 0 bases from V and 1 base from J, with 6 bases in between. Germline V gene lookup returns CDR1 SGHNT and CDR2 YENEEA. The CDR3 is made up of 15 amino acids. Written as DNA, the CDR3 is TGTGCCAGCAGCTTAGAAGGGGGGAACACCGGGGAGCTGTTTTTT. This sequence encodes CASSLEGGNTGELFF.

V gene TRBV2 combines with J gene TRBJ2-1; TRBD2 matches at 11 bases. The V gene end was trimmed by 4 bases and the J gene end by 4 bases; junction bases not matched to a gene: 9. This CDR3 has 17 amino acids. Per the germline V gene, CDR1 is SNHLY and CDR2 is FYNNEI. CDR3 protein: CASSVPGGTSGYNEQFF. The CDR3 bases are TGTGCCAGCAGTGTCCCAGGAGGGACTAGCGGTTACAATGAGCAGTTCTTC. Based on the CDR3 plus reference TRBV2 and TRBJ2-1, the full variable domain is EPEVTQTPSHQVTQMGQEVILRCVPISNHLYFYWYRQILGQKVEFLVSFYNNEISEKSEIFDDQFSVERPDGSNFTLKIRSTKLEDSAMYFCASSVPGGTSGYNEQFFGPGTRLTVL.

Comments on this clone: This same CDR3 is encoded by further DNA sequences in the sample. The chain couples TRBV18 to TRBJ1-2; 7 positions match TRBD1. CDR3 size: 13 residues. V lost 3 bases to trimming and J lost 5 bases; unmatched junction nucleotides: 3. Germline-derived CDR1 and CDR2 are KGHSH and LQKENI. The CDR3 DNA reads TGTGCCAGCTCACCCCCAGGGGGTTATGGCTACACCTTC. It encodes CASSPPGGYGYTF.

The J gene is TRBJ2-7, the V gene TRBV18, with D uncertain. Germline V CDR1 and CDR2: KGHSH, LQKENI. The V and J ends lost 1 base and 0 bases respectively, with 7 bases between them. The CDR3 consists of 14 residues. CDR3 DNA: TGTGCCAGCTCACCACGCCGGGCCTCCTACGAGCAGTACTTC. It codes for CASSPRRASYEQYF.

The chain is built from TRBV7-3 and TRBJ1-4, with D unresolved. The CDR3 loop spans 15 amino acids. CDR1 and CDR2 (germline): SGHTA, FQGTGA. V lost 5 bases and J 8 bases, leaving 18 bases between the germline ends. CDR3 coding DNA: TGTGCCAGCAGCCAAGATGACCGCGGTATCGAAAAACTGTTTTTT. Its protein product is CASSQDDRGIEKLFF.

V is TRBV29-1 and J is TRBJ2-7, with D maybe TRBD2 (7 bases). The germline V gene has CDR1 SQVTM and CDR2 ANQGSEA. Trimming removed 4 bases from V and 6 bases from J, with 16 bases in between. The CDR3 totals 13 residues. The CDR3 region is CSVGEGGAGEQYF. The CDR3 DNA reads TGCAGCGTTGGAGAGGGGGGGGCCGGCGAGCAGTACTTC.

The V and J genes are TRBV19 and TRBJ2-3; 8 bases are shared with TRBD2. With 5 bases clipped from V and 4 bases from J, the junction kept 11 bases outside the gene matches. CDR3 length: 16 amino acids. The germline CDR1 and CDR2 sequences are LNHDA and SQIVND (reference sequence). CDR3 DNA sequence: TGTGCCAGTAGTCCTACTGGGCGGGAGGCTTCAGATACGCAGTATTTT. It yields the protein CASSPTGREASDTQYF.

The chain combines TRBV5-4 with TRBJ2-1; TRBD2 matches 10 bases. Looked up from germline, CDR1 is SGHNT and CDR2 is YYREEE (reference sequence). V shed 5 bases and J 6 bases; nucleotides not matched to a gene: 23. CDR3 length: 20 amino acids. In nucleotides, the CDR3 is TGTGCCAGCAGTGTTAGCGGGAGGCCACATCCCGGAGTTGTTCTCAATGAGCAGTTCTTC. This translates into CASSVSGRPHPGVVLNEQFF.

This clone came up a few times. The chain has TRBV19 and TRBJ2-5; 9 bases match TRBD2. J was trimmed by 2 bases and V by 4 bases; bases with no gene match: 11. The V gene's germline CDR1 is LNHDA and CDR2 SQIVND (reference sequence). There are 17 residues in the CDR3. DNA for the CDR3: TGTGCCAGTAGTACACACTCTAGCGGGGCTCGGCAAGAGACCCAGTACTTC. It codes for CASSTHSSGARQETQYF.

With respect to this clone: Other DNA sequences in the sample encode the same CDR3. The V call is TRBV4-3, the J call TRBJ1-5; D might be TRBD1 (5 bases). Trimming removed 0 bases from V and 7 bases from J, with 13 bases in between. This CDR3 region has 15 residues. CDR1 is LGHNA and CDR2 is YSLEER in the germline V gene. The CDR3 DNA reads TGCGCCAGCAGCCAAGACGACTTAGGGGTACAGCCCCAGCATTTT. This gives the protein CASSQDDLGVQPQHF.

This chain connects TRBV2 to TRBJ1-1, with D unresolved. Germline V gene lookup returns CDR1 SNHLY and CDR2 FYNNEI. The CDR3 consists of 13 residues. Trimming took 3 bases from V and 1 from J, leaving 6 bases between them. The CDR3 nucleotides read TGTGCCAGCAGTGAGCTGGGGAACACTGAAGCTTTCTTT. It yields the protein CASSELGNTEAFF.

This chain links TRBV10-3 with TRBJ2-5; D is undetermined. Germline loops: CDR1 ENHRY, CDR2 SYGVKD. The CDR3 runs to 15 residues. V lost 10 bases, J lost 0 bases, and 18 bases lay in between. In nucleotides, the CDR3 is TGTGCCACTAGGACGTCAGGCGCCGACCAAGAGACCCAGTACTTC. Encoded protein: CATRTSGADQETQYF.

The J gene is TRBJ1-4, the V gene TRBV25-1; a weak D match, TRBD1 (5 bases). Trimming pared 3 bases from V and 5 bases from J, leaving 13 bases between. Looked up from germline, CDR1 is MGHDK and CDR2 is SYGVNS. This CDR3 is built from 15 residues. The CDR3 here is CASSEGVGGNEKLFF. CDR3 nucleotides: TGTGCCAGCAGTGAGGGGGTTGGAGGGAATGAAAAACTGTTTTTT.

This clone was observed once. V is TRBV28 and J is TRBJ2-7; 8 nucleotides agree with TRBD2. From germline, CDR1 is MDHEN and CDR2 SYDVKM. Trimming removed 8 bases from V and 2 bases from J; junction bases left unmatched: 8. The CDR3 runs 14 residues. The CDR3 is CASARGGPPYEQYF. DNA of the CDR3: TGTGCCAGCGCCCGCGGGGGGCCTCCCTACGAGCAGTACTTC.

This chain uses TRBV30 with TRBJ1-5, with 9 bases aligning to TRBD1. The ends lost 0 bases at V and 11 bases at J; junction bases unmatched: 11. Germline lookup yields CDR1 GTSNPN and CDR2 SVGIG (reference sequence). The CDR3 length is 15 residues. Here the CDR3 reads CAWSVRGQGSFSQHF. In nucleotides, the CDR3 is TGTGCCTGGAGTGTACGAGGACAGGGGTCGTTCTCCCAGCATTTT.